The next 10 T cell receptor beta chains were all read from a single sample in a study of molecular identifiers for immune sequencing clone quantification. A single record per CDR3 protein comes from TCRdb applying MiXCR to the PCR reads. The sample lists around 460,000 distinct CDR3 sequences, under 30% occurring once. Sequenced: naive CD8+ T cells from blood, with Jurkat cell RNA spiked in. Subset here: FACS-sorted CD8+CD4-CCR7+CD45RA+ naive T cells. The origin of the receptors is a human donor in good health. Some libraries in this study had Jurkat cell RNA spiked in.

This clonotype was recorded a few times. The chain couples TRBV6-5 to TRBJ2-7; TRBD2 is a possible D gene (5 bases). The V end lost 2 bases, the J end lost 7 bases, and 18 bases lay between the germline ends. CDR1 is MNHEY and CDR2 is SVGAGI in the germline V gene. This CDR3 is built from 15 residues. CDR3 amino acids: CASSYGPGSHYEQYF. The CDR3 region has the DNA TGTGCCAGCAGTTACGGGCCGGGGTCTCATTATGAGCAGTACTTC.

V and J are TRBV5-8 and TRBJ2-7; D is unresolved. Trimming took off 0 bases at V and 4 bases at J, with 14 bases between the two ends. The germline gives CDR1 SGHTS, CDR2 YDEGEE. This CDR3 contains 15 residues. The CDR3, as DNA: TGTGCCAGCAGCTTGGCACCTCCTACCCTTTACGAGCAGTACTTC. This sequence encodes CASSLAPPTLYEQYF.

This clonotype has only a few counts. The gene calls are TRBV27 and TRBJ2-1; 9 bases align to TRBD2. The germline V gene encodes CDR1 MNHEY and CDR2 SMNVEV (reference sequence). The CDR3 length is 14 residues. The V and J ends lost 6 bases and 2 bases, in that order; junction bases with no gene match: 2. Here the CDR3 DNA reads TGTGCCAGCAGGGGACTAGCAACCTACAATGAGCAGTTCTTC. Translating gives CASRGLATYNEQFF.

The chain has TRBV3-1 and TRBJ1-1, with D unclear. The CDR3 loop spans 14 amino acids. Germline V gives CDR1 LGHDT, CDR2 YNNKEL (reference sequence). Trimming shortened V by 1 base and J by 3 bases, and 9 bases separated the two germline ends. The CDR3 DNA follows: TGTGCCAGCAGCCAAGCACCGGAGGACACTGAAGCTTTCTTT. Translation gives CASSQAPEDTEAFF.

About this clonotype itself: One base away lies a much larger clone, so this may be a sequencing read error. The chain's CDR3 is CASSVSSGPNYGYTF. The CDR3 nucleotides read TGTGCCAGCAGCGTAAGTTCAGGGCCCAACTATGGCTACACCTTC. The chain couples TRBV9 to TRBJ1-2; D perhaps matches TRBD1 (5 bases). Germline CDR1 reads SGDLS; CDR2 reads YYNGEE. Trimming cost V 1 base and J 2 bases, with 12 bases left between them. This CDR3 spans 15 amino acids.

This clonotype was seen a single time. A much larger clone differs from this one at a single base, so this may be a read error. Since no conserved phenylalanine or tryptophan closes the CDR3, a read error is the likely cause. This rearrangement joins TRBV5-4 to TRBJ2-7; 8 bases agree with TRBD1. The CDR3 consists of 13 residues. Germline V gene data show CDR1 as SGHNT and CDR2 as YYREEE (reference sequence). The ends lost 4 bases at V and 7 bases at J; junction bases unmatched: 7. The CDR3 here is CASSPTYRGEQYS. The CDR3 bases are TGTGCCAGCAGCCCGACGTACAGGGGGGAGCAGTACTCC.

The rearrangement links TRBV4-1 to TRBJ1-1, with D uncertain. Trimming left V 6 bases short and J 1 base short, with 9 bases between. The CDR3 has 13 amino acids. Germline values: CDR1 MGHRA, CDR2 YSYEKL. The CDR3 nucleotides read TGCGCCAGCAGGGTGGGGAAGAACACTGAAGCTTTCTTT. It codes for CASRVGKNTEAFF.

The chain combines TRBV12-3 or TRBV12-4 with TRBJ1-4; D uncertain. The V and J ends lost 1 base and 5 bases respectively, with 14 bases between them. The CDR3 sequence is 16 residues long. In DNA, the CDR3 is TGTGCCAGCAGTTTAGTGGGTACAGAAGTAAATGAAAAACTGTTTTTT. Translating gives CASSLVGTEVNEKLFF.

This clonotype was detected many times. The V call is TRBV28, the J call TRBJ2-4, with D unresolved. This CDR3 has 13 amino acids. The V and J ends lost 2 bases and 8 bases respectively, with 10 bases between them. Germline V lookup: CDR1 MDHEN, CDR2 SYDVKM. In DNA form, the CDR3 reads TGTGCCAGCAGTTTAGGAGATTCGGACATTCAGTACTTC. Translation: CASSLGDSDIQYF.

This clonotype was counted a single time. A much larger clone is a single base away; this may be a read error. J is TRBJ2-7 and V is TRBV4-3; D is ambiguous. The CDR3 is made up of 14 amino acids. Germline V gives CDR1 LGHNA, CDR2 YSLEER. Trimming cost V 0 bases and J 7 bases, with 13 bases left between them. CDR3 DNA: TGCGCCAGCAGCCAAGAGCTCTCCTACAATGAGCAGTACTTC. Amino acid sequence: CASSQELSYNEQYF.